The TCR beta chain under discussion was sequenced for a study of OX40 agonist ivuxolimab in advanced cancers. Study background: The patients got ivuxolimab, which is an agonistic anti-OX40 (CD134) antibody.

Study findings and constraints: The specificity for antigen of the expanded peripheral T cells was not determined. On average, a greater number of expanded clones characterised CD8+ T cells relative to CD4+.

Trimming stripped 7 bases from V and 1 base from J, with 4 bases between. The CDR3 length is 11 residues. Germline V gene sequence: CDR1 SEHNR, CDR2 FQNEAQ (reference sequence). Concerning this clone itself: Its antigen is currently unknown.

The repertoire was sequenced with immunoSEQ multiplex PCR; TCRdb's copy has only in-frame clones and lacks some. The repertoire holds about 69,000 clones, with around 87% as singletons. V usage is TRBV7-9 and J usage is TRBJ1-1, with D unclear. This TCR was recovered from an adult with an advanced solid tumor such as melanoma, head and neck, liver or kidney cancer. The starting material was CD4+ or CD8+ T cells sorted from blood, obtained in a trial of the OX40 agonist ivuxolimab. Written as DNA, the CDR3 is TGTGCCAGCATAGAGAACACTGAAGCTTTCTTT. Its translation is CASIENTEAFF.